Below are 10 T cell receptor beta chains sequenced from a single sample in a study of blood T cell repertoires in COVID-19. The table came from immunoSEQ multiplex PCR; TCRdb's copy has only in-frame clones and leaves some out. The sample holds 200,000 to 300,000 clones, 88% seen once. The sequencing input was peripheral blood. These receptor sequences come from a woman aged 25 to 39 with acute or convalescent COVID-19.

The rearrangement links TRBV3-1 (or the pseudogene TRBV3-2) to TRBJ2-3; possibly TRBD2 for D (6 bases). The germline V and J ends were trimmed by 4 bases and 4 bases, with 15 bases remaining between them. The CDR3 covers 15 residues. Germline CDR1 and CDR2: LGHDT and YNNKEL (reference sequence). Written as DNA, the CDR3 is TGTGCCAGCAGCCCTGATATCGCGGGGCCAGATACGCAGTATTTT. Amino acids: CASSPDIAGPDTQYF.

This chain's CDR3 is CASSRAGTGLHNEQFF. The CDR3 coding sequence is TGTGCCAGCAGCCGAGCGGGGACAGGGCTTCACAATGAGCAGTTCTTC. The genes are TRBV7-9 and TRBJ2-1; 9 bases line up with TRBD1. Looked up from germline, CDR1 is SEHNR and CDR2 is FQNEAQ (reference sequence). This CDR3 region has 16 residues. V gave up 5 bases and J gave up 5 bases; unmatched junction bases: 10.

The chain links TRBV6-2 or TRBV6-3 to TRBJ1-1, with 9 nucleotides matching TRBD1. The V and J ends lost 2 bases and 5 bases, in that order; junction bases with no gene match: 6. This CDR3 is built from 15 residues. The germline CDR1 and CDR2 sequences are MNHEY and SVGEGT. DNA of the CDR3: TGTGCCAGCAGTTACGGGGGACAGGGAGGGACTGAAGCTTTCTTT. This sequence encodes CASSYGGQGGTEAFF.

V gene TRBV5-8 combines with J gene TRBJ1-1; the D gene is possibly TRBD1 (5 bases). This CDR3 region has 14 residues. Trimming shortened V by 2 bases and J by 1 base, and 9 bases separated the two germline ends. CDR1 and CDR2 from the germline V gene are SGHTS and YDEGEE. For the CDR3, the DNA is TGTGCCAGCAGCTTATACAGGAGGAACACTGAAGCTTTCTTT. Its translation: CASSLYRRNTEAFF.

The genes are TRBV30 and TRBJ1-2, with D uncertain. There are 14 residues in the CDR3. The germline V and J ends were trimmed by 0 bases and 2 bases, with 10 bases remaining between them. From germline, CDR1 is GTSNPN and CDR2 SVGIG (reference sequence). The CDR3 region has the DNA TGTGCCTGGAGTGTACGAAATCAGAACTATGGCTACACCTTC. Its translation: CAWSVRNQNYGYTF.

This clone was seen a few times. This chain connects TRBV7-9 to TRBJ2-1; tentative D call: TRBD1 (6 bases). Germline V gives CDR1 SEHNR, CDR2 FQNEAQ (reference sequence). Trimming stripped 1 base from V and 15 bases from J, with 16 bases between. The CDR3 loop spans 13 amino acids. The CDR3 reads CASSLDNRDGGFF. The DNA for the CDR3 is TGTGCCAGCAGCTTAGATAACAGGGATGGGGGGTTCTTC.

V gene TRBV7-8 combines with J gene TRBJ2-1; TRBD2 aligns across 10 bases. Trimming removed 5 bases from V and 12 bases from J; junction bases left unmatched: 10. The germline V gene has CDR1 SGHVS and CDR2 FQNEAQ. The CDR3 has 14 residues. CDR3 region: CASSPRPLAGVQFF. CDR3 DNA sequence: TGTGCCAGCAGCCCCCGACCTCTAGCGGGAGTGCAGTTCTTC.

This chain connects TRBV5-1 to TRBJ2-5, with D hard to call. The CDR3 has 12 residues. V was trimmed by 4 bases and J by 3 bases, leaving 7 bases between them. Per germline, CDR1 SGHRS and CDR2 YFSETQ. DNA for the CDR3: TGCGCCAGCAGCGGCAGGAAAGAGACCCAGTACTTC. Its protein product is CASSGRKETQYF.

The chain uses TRBV7-2 and TRBJ2-7; D might be TRBD1 (5 bases). CDR1 and CDR2 from the germline V gene are SGHTA and FQGNSA. Trimming removed 1 base from V and 3 bases from J, with 13 bases in between. The CDR3 covers 15 residues. CDR3 coding DNA: TGTGCCAGCAGCTTAGTTAGGGGTAACGGCTACGAGCAGTACTTC. Translating gives CASSLVRGNGYEQYF.

The chain couples TRBV28 to TRBJ2-2; 14 positions agree with TRBD2. There are 16 residues in the CDR3. Looked up from germline, CDR1 is MDHEN and CDR2 is SYDVKM. V lost 6 bases and J lost 6; bases outside the gene matches: 6. CDR3 residues: CASSIGLAGGAGELFF. CDR3 coding DNA: TGTGCCAGCAGCATCGGACTAGCGGGAGGAGCCGGGGAGCTGTTTTTT.